What follows are 15 T cell receptor beta chains derived from one specimen sequenced in a study of control samples from healthy donors and cancer patients. Using immunoSEQ multiplex PCR, the repertoire was profiled, and TCRdb retains in-frame clones only, with some absent. The sample has roughly 45,000 clones, 65% to 90% seen once. Sequencing used PBMCs. All receptors derive from a woman aged 45-65 years with lung cancer.

The chain joins TRBV27 to TRBJ1-2; 9 positions agree with TRBD1. The CDR3 is made up of 14 amino acids. Germline V lookup: CDR1 MNHEY, CDR2 SMNVEV (reference sequence). Unmatched junction bases numbered 8, after V lost 8 bases and J lost 4 bases. This chain's CDR3 is CASGGTGSPYGYTF. The CDR3 DNA reads TGTGCCAGCGGAGGGACAGGGAGCCCCTATGGCTACACCTTC.

The CDR3 reads CASSQGQGSGDEKLFF. CDR3 DNA sequence: TGCGCCAGCAGCCAGGGACAGGGGTCCGGGGATGAAAAACTGTTTTTT. The chain uses TRBV4-3 and TRBJ1-4, with TRBD1 matching 10 bases. Germline CDR1 reads LGHNA; CDR2 reads YSLEER. Trimming cost V 3 bases and J 6 bases; bases outside gene matches: 7. The CDR3 extends over 16 amino acids.

CDR3 DNA sequence: TGCGCCAGCAGCTTGGTTGGGGATGCTAATGAAAAACTGTTTTTT. Translated, it gives CASSLVGDANEKLFF. This rearrangement joins TRBV5-1 to TRBJ1-4; D ambiguous. Germline values: CDR1 SGHRS, CDR2 YFSETQ. The V end was cut by 0 bases, the J end by 3 bases, with 9 bases between. This CDR3 is 15 amino acids long.

The rearrangement links TRBV7-3 to TRBJ2-2, with a weak D call TRBD2 (6 bases). V was clipped by 5 bases and J by 1 base, with 11 bases between them. Per the germline V gene, CDR1 is SGHTA and CDR2 is FQGTGA. This CDR3 is built from 15 residues. The CDR3 here is CASSPGGMNTGELFF. CDR3 in DNA: TGTGCCAGCAGCCCCGGAGGGATGAACACCGGGGAGCTGTTTTTT.

J is TRBJ1-2 and V is TRBV20-1; 8 nucleotides agree with TRBD1. The CDR3 extends over 11 amino acids. The germline V gene encodes CDR1 DFQATT and CDR2 SNEGSKA (reference sequence). The CDR3 coding sequence is TGCAGCCTGGACAGGGACTATGGCTACACCTTC. Translation gives CSLDRDYGYTF.

This chain uses TRBV7-8 with TRBJ1-5; D gene unclear. The germline CDR1 and CDR2 sequences are SGHVS and FQNEAQ. The V and J ends lost 3 bases and 2 bases respectively, with 8 bases between them. The CDR3 consists of 14 residues. CDR3 coding DNA: TGTGCCAGCAGCTTGATGGCCCGCAATCAGCCCCAGCATTTT. It is translated as CASSLMARNQPQHF.

The V call is TRBV2, the J call TRBJ1-1; a weak D match, TRBD1 (6 bases). CDR1 is SNHLY and CDR2 is FYNNEI in the germline V gene. This CDR3 region has 14 residues. V lost 6 bases and J lost 4, with 15 bases in between. CDR3 in DNA: TGTGCCAGCAGCCCCGGGGGGCGGAGCACTGAAGCTTTCTTT. Amino acid sequence: CASSPGGRSTEAFF.

The chain recombines TRBV12-5 with TRBJ1-1, with a weak D call TRBD1 (6 bases). The CDR3 loop spans 13 amino acids. Germline CDR1 and CDR2: LGHNT and FRNRAP. The V end was cut by 2 bases, the J end by 4 bases, with 8 bases between. This chain's CDR3 is CASGLTGFTEAFF. As DNA, the CDR3 is TGTGCTAGTGGTTTGACAGGGTTCACTGAAGCTTTCTTT.

This clone has a single count. The V gene is TRBV4-2, the J gene TRBJ1-2, with D uncertain. Germline V gene data show CDR1 as LGHNA and CDR2 as YNFKEQ. V dropped 0 bases and J dropped 4 bases, with 21 bases sitting between them. The CDR3 consists of 18 residues. The CDR3 here is CASSQEMQSYPGFYGYTF. CDR3 bases: TGTGCCAGCAGCCAAGAAATGCAATCATACCCGGGATTCTATGGCTACACCTTC.

The chain has TRBV9 and TRBJ2-3, with TRBD1 matching 9 bases. Trimming removed 0 bases from V and 5 bases from J; junction bases left unmatched: 4. Germline values: CDR1 SGDLS, CDR2 YYNGEE. The CDR3 totals 15 residues. CDR3 residues: CASSVGGQGLDTQYF. The CDR3 DNA is TGTGCCAGCAGCGTAGGGGGACAGGGTCTAGATACGCAGTATTTT. Full variable domain (outside the CDR3, taken from reference TRBV9 and TRBJ2-3): DSGVTQTPKHLITATGQRVTLRCSPRSGDLSVYWYQQSLDQGLQFLIQYYNGEERAKGNILERFSAQQFPDLHSELNLSSLELGDSALYFCASSVGGQGLDTQYFGPGTRLTVL.

The chain links TRBV28 to TRBJ1-1, with D unresolved. Trimming removed 5 bases from V and 2 bases from J, with 15 bases in between. The CDR3 contains 15 residues. CDR1 and CDR2 (germline): MDHEN, SYDVKM. The CDR3 sequence: CASSTWAPGNTEAFF. CDR3 in DNA: TGTGCCAGCAGTACGTGGGCGCCGGGTAACACTGAAGCTTTCTTT.

In its sample, this clone was seen a few times. The rearrangement joins TRBV11-2 to TRBJ1-5; D is undetermined. Trimming cost V 1 base and J 4 bases, with 5 bases left between them. Germline V gene lookup returns CDR1 SGHAT and CDR2 FQNNGV. This CDR3 comprises 13 residues. CDR3 in DNA: TGTGCCAGCAGCTTAGCGGCAAATCAGCCCCAGCATTTT. Its protein is CASSLAANQPQHF.

This clone was detected only once. The chain couples TRBV24-1 to TRBJ1-3; unclear D gene. There are 16 residues in the CDR3. The V end lost 3 bases, the J end lost 0 bases, and 11 bases lay between the germline ends. Germline V gene data show CDR1 as KGHDR and CDR2 as SFDVKD. CDR3 coding DNA: TGTGCCACCAGTGATCCCAAACAGAGCTCTGGAAACACCATATATTTT. Protein product: CATSDPKQSSGNTIYF.

This chain links TRBV5-1 with TRBJ1-2; the match to TRBD1 covers 7 bases. The germline V gene has CDR1 SGHRS and CDR2 YFSETQ. With 0 bases clipped from V and 6 bases from J, the junction kept 2 bases outside the gene matches. The CDR3 loop spans 13 amino acids. The CDR3 DNA follows: TGCGCCAGCAGCTTGGGACAGGGAAATGGCTACACCTTC. Protein product: CASSLGQGNGYTF.

The gene calls are TRBV7-9 and TRBJ1-2, with no clear D. Per germline, CDR1 SEHNR and CDR2 FQNEAQ (reference sequence). The CDR3 runs to 15 residues. Trimming took 0 bases from V and 8 from J, leaving 16 bases between them. Here the CDR3 reads CASSLAKATAEGYTF. Here the CDR3 DNA reads TGTGCCAGCAGCTTAGCGAAAGCGACCGCGGAGGGCTACACCTTC.